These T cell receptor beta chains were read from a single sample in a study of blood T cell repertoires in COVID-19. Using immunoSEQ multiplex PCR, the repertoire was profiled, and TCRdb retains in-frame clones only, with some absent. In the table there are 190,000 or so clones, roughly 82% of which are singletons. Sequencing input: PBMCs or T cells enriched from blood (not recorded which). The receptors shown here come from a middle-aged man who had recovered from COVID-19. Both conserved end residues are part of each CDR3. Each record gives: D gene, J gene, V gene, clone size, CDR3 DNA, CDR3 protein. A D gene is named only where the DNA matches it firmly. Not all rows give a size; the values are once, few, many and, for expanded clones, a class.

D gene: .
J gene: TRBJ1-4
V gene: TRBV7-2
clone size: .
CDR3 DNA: TGTGCCAGCAGCTTAGCTACAGGTGGTTGGGGAAAACTGTTTTTT
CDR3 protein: CASSLATGGWGKLFF

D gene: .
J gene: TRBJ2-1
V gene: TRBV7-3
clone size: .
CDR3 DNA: TGTGCCAGCAGCTCGGACAGCTCCTACAATGAGCAGTTCTTC
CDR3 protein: CASSSDSSYNEQFF

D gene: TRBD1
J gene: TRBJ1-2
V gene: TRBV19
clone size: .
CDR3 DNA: TGTGCCAGTAGTATAGATTGGACAGGGAGGGATGGCTACACCTTC
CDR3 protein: CASSIDWTGRDGYTF

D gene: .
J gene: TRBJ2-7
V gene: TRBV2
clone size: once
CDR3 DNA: TGTGCCAGCAGTGATCAGGGGCGGTTCTACGAGCAGTACTTC
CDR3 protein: CASSDQGRFYEQYF

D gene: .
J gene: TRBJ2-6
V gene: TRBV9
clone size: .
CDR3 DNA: TGTGCCAGCAGCGCGAGATACAGGGCTACTGGGGCCAACGTCCTGACTTTC
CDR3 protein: CASSARYRATGANVLTF

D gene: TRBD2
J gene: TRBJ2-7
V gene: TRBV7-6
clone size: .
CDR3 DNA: TGTGCCAGCAGCTTAGCGGCTAGCGGGAGTCACGAGCAGTACTTC
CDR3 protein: CASSLAASGSHEQYF

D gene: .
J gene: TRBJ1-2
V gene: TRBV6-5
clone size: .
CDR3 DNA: TGTGCCAGCAGTTTGGGACATTCGATCTATGGCTACACCTTC
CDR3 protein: CASSLGHSIYGYTF

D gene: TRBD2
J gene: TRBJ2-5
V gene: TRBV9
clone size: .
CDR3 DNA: TGTGCCAGCAGCTCCGCGGGAGGCTACCAAGAGACCCAGTACTTC
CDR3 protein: CASSSAGGYQETQYF

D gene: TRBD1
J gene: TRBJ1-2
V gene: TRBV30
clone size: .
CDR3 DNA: TGTGCCTGGAGAATTGGACAGGGCTATGGCTACACCTTC
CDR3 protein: CAWRIGQGYGYTF

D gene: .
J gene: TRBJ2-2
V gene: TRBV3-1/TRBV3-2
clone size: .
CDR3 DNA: TGTGCCAGCAGCCCCGTCCCCGGGGAGCTGTTTTTT
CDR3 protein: CASSPVPGELFF

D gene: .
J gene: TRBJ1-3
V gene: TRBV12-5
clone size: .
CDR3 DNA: TGTGCTAGTGGTTTAGACAGCCCTGGAAACACCATATATTTT
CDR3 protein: CASGLDSPGNTIYF

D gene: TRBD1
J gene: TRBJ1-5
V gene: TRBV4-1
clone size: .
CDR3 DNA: TGCGCCAGCAGCCAAGACGGGACAGGGGTATTAGGTCAGCCCCAGCATTTT
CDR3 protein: CASSQDGTGVLGQPQHF

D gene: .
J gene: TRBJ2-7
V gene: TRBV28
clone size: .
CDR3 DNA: TGTGCCAGCACCCCAGCAGGGCAGGCTCACGGGGAGCAGTACTTC
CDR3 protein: CASTPAGQAHGEQYF

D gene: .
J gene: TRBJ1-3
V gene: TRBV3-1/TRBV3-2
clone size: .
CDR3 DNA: TGTGCCAGCAGCCGAACAGGGTTGGACTCTGGAAACACCATATATTTT
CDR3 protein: CASSRTGLDSGNTIYF

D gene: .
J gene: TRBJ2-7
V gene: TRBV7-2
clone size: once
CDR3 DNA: TGTGCCAGCAGCTTAGGGGACTCCTCCTACGAGCAGTACTTC
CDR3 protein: CASSLGDSSYEQYF

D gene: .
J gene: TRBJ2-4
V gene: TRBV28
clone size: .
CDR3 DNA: TGTGCCAGCACCCATATCGGGAACATTCAGTACTTC
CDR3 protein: CASTHIGNIQYF

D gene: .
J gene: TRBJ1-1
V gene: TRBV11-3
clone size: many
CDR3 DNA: TGTGCCAGCAGCACGTCTATGAACACTGAAGCTTTCTTT
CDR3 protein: CASSTSMNTEAFF

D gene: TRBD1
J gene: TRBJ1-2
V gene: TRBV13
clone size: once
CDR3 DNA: TGTGCCAGCAGCTTTACAGGGGGCGTCTTCAATGGCTACACCTTC
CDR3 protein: CASSFTGGVFNGYTF

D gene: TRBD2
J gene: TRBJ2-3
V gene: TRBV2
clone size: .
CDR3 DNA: TGTGCCAGCAGCGGACTAGCGGGAGATACGCAGTATTTT
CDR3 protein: CASSGLAGDTQYF

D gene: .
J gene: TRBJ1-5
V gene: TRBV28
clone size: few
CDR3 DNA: TGTGCCAGCAATACCCCCGCGGGGTACAATCAGCCCCAGCATTTT
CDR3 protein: CASNTPAGYNQPQHF

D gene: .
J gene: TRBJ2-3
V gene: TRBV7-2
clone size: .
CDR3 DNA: TGTGCCAGCAGCTTAACTGCTAGCACAGATACGCAGTATTTT
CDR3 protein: CASSLTASTDTQYF

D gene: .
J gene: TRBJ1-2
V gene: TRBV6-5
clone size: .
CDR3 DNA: TGTGCCAGCAGGTTAAACAGGGAAGGTGGCTATGGCTACACCTTC
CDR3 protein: CASRLNREGGYGYTF

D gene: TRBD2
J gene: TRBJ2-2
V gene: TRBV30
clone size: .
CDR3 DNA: TGTGCCTGCAGAAACGAAGCGGGAGAGATTACCGGGGAGCTGTTTTTT
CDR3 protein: CACRNEAGEITGELFF

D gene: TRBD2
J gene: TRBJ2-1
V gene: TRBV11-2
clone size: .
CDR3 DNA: TGTGCCAGCAGCCCCATAGCGGGTGCTTACAATGAGCAGTTCTTC
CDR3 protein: CASSPIAGAYNEQFF

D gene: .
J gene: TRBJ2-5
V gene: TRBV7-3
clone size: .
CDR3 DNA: TGTGCCAGCAGCCCCCGGGGGTTACCGGCTGAAGAGACCCAGTACTTC
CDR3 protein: CASSPRGLPAEETQYF

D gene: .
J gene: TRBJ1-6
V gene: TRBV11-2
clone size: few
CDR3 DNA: TGTGCCAGCAGCCCCCAGGGTGGATCACCCCTCCACTTT
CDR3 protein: CASSPQGGSPLHF

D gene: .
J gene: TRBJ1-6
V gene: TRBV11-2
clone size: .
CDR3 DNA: TGTGCCAGCAGCTTGTACAGAAATTTAAATTCACCCCTCCACTTT
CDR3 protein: CASSLYRNLNSPLHF

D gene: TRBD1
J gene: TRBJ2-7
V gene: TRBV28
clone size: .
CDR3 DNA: TGTGCCAGCAGTCCCCCGGGAGACAGGGGTAAGGGCGAGCAGTACTTC
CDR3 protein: CASSPPGDRGKGEQYF

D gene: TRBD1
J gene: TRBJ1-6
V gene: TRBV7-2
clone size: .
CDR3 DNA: TGTGCCAGCAGCTTAGGCGGGACAGCAAATTCACCCCTCCACTTT
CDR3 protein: CASSLGGTANSPLHF

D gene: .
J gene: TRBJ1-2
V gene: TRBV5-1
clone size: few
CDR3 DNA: TGCGCCAGCAGCCCGGGGACACTTAACTATGGCTACACCTTC
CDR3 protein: CASSPGTLNYGYTF

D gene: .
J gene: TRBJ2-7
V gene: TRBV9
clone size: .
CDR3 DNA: TGTGCCAGCAGCGTAGTTCCAGGGTGGAACGAGCAGTACTTC
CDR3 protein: CASSVVPGWNEQYF

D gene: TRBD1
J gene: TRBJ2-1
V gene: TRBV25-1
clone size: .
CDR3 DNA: TGTGCCAGCAGTGCGCGGGCCGGGACAGGGGGCTACAATGAGCAGTTCTTC
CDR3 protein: CASSARAGTGGYNEQFF

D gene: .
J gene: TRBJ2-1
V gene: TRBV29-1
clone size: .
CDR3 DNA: TGCAGCGTTGCCCCGCGGGACGGCGCCTACAATGAGCAGTTCTTC
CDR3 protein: CSVAPRDGAYNEQFF

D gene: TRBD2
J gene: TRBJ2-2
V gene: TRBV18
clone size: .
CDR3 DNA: TGTGCCAGCTCACCACAGCGGGACCCGAACACCGGGGAGCTGTTTTTT
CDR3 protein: CASSPQRDPNTGELFF

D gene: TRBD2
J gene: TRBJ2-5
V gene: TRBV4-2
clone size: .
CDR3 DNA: TGTGCCAGCAGCCAAGGGGGGGTCGTGGGAGGGTATCAAGAGACCCAGTACTTC
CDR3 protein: CASSQGGVVGGYQETQYF

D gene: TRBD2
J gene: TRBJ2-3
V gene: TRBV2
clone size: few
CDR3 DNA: TGTGCCAGCAGTCCCCTAGCGGGGATCACAGATACGCAGTATTTT
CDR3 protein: CASSPLAGITDTQYF

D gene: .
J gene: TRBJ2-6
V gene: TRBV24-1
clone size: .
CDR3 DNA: TGTGCCACCAGTGATTTGCCGTTGTCCTCTGGGGCCAACGTCCTGACTTTC
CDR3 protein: CATSDLPLSSGANVLTF

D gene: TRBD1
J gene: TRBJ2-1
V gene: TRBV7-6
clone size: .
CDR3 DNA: TGTGCCAGCAGCTTAGGGACAGGGGTTGCTGAGCAGTTCTTC
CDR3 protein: CASSLGTGVAEQFF

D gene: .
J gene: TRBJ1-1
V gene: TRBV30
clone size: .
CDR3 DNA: TGTGCCTGGAGTGTACAGACTGAAGCTTTCTTT
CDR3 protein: CAWSVQTEAFF

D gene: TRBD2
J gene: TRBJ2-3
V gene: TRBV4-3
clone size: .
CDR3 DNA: TGCGCCAGCAGCCAAGATTTCGGACTAGCGGAAAACACAGATACGCAGTATTTT
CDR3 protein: CASSQDFGLAENTDTQYF

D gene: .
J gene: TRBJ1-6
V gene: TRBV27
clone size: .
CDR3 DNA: TGTGCCAGCAGTCGAGCGACAGGATCCTATAATTCACCCCTCCACTTT
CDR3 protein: CASSRATGSYNSPLHF

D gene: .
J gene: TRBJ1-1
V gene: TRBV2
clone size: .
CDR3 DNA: TGTGCCAGCCTGGGGTGGGGCCGCCCTGAAGCTTTCTTT
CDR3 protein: CASLGWGRPEAFF